The rows below give T cell receptor beta chains drawn from one sample of a study of blood T cell repertoires in COVID-19. Using immunoSEQ multiplex PCR, the repertoire was profiled, and TCRdb retains in-frame clones only, with some absent. The table records tens of thousands of clones, 80% to 90% of them present only once. The sequenced material came from peripheral blood. These receptors were collected from a woman aged 80 or older with active or convalescent COVID-19. Both conserved end residues are part of each CDR3. A D gene is named only where the DNA matches it firmly. The size of a clone is reported for some rows only, either as once, few or many, or as a class for expanded clones.

D gene,J gene,clone size,V gene,CDR3 length,CDR3 protein,CDR3 DNA
NA,TRBJ2-7,NA,TRBV28,12,CASRISHNEQYF,TGTGCCAGCAGGATTTCCCACAACGAGCAGTACTTC
TRBD1,TRBJ2-6,NA,TRBV5-1,16,CASSSGTGSKSNVLTF,TGCGCCAGCAGCTCCGGGACAGGTTCGAAGAGTAACGTCCTGACTTTC
TRBD1,TRBJ2-5,few,TRBV5-1,14,CASSQGNPQETQYF,TGCGCCAGCTCACAGGGGAATCCTCAAGAGACCCAGTACTTC
NA,TRBJ1-6,few,TRBV14,15,CASSQGGAYNSPLHF,TGTGCCAGCAGCCAAGGGGGCGCCTATAATTCACCCCTCCACTTT
NA,TRBJ1-1,NA,TRBV29-1,12,CSAYERNTEAFF,TGCAGCGCCTACGAGAGAAACACTGAAGCTTTCTTT
NA,TRBJ1-2,NA,TRBV4-2,14,CASSQATGLGGYTF,TGTGCCAGCAGCCAGGCTACAGGGCTTGGCGGCTACACCTTC
NA,TRBJ1-5,NA,TRBV6-6,13,CASSVRVAQPQHF,TGTGCCAGCAGTGTGAGGGTCGCCCAGCCCCAGCATTTT
NA,TRBJ2-5,NA,TRBV6-2/TRBV6-3,15,CASSYLGGRQETQYF,TGTGCCAGCAGTTACCTAGGGGGAAGACAGGAGACCCAGTACTTC
TRBD2,TRBJ2-1,NA,TRBV11-2,15,CASTVSGGPSNEQFF,TGTGCCAGCACCGTTAGCGGGGGACCAAGCAATGAGCAGTTCTTC
NA,TRBJ1-1,NA,TRBV29-1,12,CSVERSGTEAFF,TGCAGCGTTGAGAGGTCTGGCACTGAAGCTTTCTTT
NA,TRBJ2-5,NA,TRBV15,14,CATSRVGSQETQYF,TGTGCCACCAGCAGAGTTGGCAGTCAAGAGACCCAGTACTTC
NA,TRBJ2-7,NA,TRBV5-1,15,CASSLQQGVSYEQYF,TGCGCCAGCAGCTTGCAACAGGGAGTCTCCTACGAGCAGTACTTC
TRBD1,TRBJ1-5,NA,TRBV5-1,16,CASSLEGQGAGQPQHF,TGCGCCAGCAGCTTGGAAGGACAGGGGGCGGGTCAGCCCCAGCATTTT
NA,TRBJ2-7,once,TRBV18,15,CASSPSGSASYEQYF,TGTGCCAGCTCACCTTCAGGAAGTGCCTCCTACGAGCAGTACTTC
TRBD1,TRBJ2-3,once,TRBV5-1,14,CASSPDRGADTQYF,TGCGCCAGCAGCCCGGACAGGGGAGCAGATACGCAGTATTTT
NA,TRBJ1-5,few,TRBV7-3,13,CASSLGTGQPQHF,TGTGCCAGCAGCTTAGGAACGGGACAGCCCCAGCATTTT
TRBD2,TRBJ2-1,once,TRBV27,12,CASSRTSGSPFF,TGTGCCAGCAGCCGGACTAGCGGGAGTCCATTCTTC
NA,TRBJ1-5,NA,TRBV21-1,16,CASSKGRGMGNQPQHF,TGTGCCAGCAGCAAAGGGAGAGGGATGGGCAATCAGCCCCAGCATTTT
TRBD2,TRBJ2-5,NA,TRBV19,16,CASSLRSGGAGETQYF,TGTGCCAGTAGCCTCCGATCCGGGGGGGCAGGAGAGACCCAGTACTTC
NA,TRBJ2-3,NA,TRBV6-5,13,CASSPAGTDTQYF,TGTGCCAGCAGCCCCGCGGGCACAGATACGCAGTATTTT